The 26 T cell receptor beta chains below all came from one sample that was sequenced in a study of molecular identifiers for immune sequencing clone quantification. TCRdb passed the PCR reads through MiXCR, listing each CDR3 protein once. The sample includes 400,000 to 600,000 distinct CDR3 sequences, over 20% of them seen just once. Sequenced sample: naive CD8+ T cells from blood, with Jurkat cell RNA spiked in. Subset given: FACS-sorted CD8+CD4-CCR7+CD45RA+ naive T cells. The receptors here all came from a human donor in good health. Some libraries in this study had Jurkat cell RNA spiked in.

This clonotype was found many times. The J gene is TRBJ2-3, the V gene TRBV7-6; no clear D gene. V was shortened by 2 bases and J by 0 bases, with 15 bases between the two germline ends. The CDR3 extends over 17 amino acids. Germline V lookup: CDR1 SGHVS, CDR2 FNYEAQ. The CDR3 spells CASSLLGKGRSTDTQYF. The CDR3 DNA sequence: TGTGCCAGCAGCTTACTCGGAAAAGGCCGAAGCACAGATACGCAGTATTTT. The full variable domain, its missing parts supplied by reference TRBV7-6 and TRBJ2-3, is GAGVSQSPRYKVTKRGQDVALRCDPISGHVSLYWYRQALGQGPEFLTYFNYEAQQDKSGLPNDRFSAERPEGSISTLTIQRTEQRDSAMYRCASSLLGKGRSTDTQYFGPGTRLTVL.

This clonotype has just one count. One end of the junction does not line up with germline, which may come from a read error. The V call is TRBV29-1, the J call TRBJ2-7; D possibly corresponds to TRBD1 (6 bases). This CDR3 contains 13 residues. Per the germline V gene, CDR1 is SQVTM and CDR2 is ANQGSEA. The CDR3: CNVPGTRPYEQYF. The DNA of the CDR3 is TGCAACGTTCCCGGGACACGACCCTACGAGCAGTACTTC.

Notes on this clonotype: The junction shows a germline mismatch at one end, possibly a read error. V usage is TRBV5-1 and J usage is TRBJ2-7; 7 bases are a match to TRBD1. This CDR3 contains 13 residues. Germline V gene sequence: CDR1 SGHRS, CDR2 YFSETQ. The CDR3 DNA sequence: TGCGCCAGCACGGGACAGCTTAAGGCCGAGCGGTACTTC. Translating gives CASTGQLKAERYF.

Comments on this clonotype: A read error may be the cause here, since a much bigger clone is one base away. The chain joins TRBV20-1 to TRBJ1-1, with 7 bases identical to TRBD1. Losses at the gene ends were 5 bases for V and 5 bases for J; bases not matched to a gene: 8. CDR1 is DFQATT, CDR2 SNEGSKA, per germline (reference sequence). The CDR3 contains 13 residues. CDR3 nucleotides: TGCAGTGCTGGGGCGAAGACAGGGACTGAAGCTTTCTTT. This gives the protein CSAGAKTGTEAFF.

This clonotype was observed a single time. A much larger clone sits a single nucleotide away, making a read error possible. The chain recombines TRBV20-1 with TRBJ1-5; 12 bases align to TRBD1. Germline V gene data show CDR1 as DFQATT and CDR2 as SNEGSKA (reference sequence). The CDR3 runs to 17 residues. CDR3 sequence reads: CSARGDRGRDSKQPQHF. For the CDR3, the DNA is TGCAGTGCTAGAGGGGACAGGGGGCGTGATAGCAAGCAGCCCCAGCATTTT.

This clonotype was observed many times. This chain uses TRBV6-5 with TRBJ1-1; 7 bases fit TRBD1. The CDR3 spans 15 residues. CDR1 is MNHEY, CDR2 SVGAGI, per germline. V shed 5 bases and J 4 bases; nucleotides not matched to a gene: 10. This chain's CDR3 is CASSPGQGGITEAFF. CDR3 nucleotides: TGTGCCAGCAGTCCCGGGCAGGGGGGCATCACTGAAGCTTTCTTT.

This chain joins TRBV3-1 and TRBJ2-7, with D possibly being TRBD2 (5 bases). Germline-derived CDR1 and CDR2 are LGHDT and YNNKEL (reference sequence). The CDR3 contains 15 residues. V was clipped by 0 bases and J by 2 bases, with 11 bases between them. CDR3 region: CASSQEYGGPYEQYF. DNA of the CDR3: TGTGCCAGCAGCCAAGAGTATGGAGGCCCCTACGAGCAGTACTTC.

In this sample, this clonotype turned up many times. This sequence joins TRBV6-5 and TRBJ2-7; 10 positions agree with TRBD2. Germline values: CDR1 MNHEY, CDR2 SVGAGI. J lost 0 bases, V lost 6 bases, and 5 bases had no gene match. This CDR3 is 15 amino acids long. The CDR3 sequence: CASSTGLAVSYEQYF. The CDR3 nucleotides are TGTGCCAGCAGCACAGGACTAGCGGTCTCCTACGAGCAGTACTTC.

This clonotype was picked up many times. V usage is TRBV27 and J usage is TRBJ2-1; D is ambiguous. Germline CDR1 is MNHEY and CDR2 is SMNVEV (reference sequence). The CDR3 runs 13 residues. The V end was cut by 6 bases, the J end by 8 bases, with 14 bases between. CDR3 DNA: TGTGCCAGCAGCCGGACCGAAAGACATGAGCAGTTCTTC. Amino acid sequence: CASSRTERHEQFF.

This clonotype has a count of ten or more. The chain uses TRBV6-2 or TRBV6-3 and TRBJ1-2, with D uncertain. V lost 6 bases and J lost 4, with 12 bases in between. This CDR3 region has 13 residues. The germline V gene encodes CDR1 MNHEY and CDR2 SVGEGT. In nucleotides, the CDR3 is TGTGCCAGCAGAGGACCTGAGGCCTATGGCTACACCTTC. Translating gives CASRGPEAYGYTF.

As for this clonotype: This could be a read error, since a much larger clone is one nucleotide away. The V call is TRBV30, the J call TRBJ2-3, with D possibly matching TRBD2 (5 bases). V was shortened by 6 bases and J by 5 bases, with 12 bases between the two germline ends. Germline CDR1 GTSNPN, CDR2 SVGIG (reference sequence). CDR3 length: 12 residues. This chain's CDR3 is CACHTRVDTQYF. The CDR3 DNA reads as TGTGCCTGCCACACTAGAGTAGATACGCAGTATTTT.

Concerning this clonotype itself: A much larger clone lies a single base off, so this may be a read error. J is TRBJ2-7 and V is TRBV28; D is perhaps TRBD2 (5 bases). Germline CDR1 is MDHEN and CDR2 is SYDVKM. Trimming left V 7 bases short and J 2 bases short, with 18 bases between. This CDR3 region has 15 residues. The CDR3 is CASNFRGKKAYEQYF. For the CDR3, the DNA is TGTGCCAGCAATTTCCGGGGAAAGAAGGCCTACGAGCAGTACTTC.

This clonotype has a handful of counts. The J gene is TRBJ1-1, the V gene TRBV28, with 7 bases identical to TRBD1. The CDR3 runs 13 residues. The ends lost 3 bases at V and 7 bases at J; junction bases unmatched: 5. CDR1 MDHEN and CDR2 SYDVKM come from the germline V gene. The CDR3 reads CASSLGQSIEAFF. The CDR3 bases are TGTGCCAGCAGTTTGGGACAGAGTATTGAAGCTTTCTTT. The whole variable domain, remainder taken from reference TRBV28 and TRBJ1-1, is DVKVTQSSRYLVKRTGEKVFLECVQDMDHENMFWYRQDPGLGLRLIYFSYDVKMKEKGDIPEGYSVSREKKERFSLILESASTNQTSMYLCASSLGQSIEAFFGQGTRLTVV.

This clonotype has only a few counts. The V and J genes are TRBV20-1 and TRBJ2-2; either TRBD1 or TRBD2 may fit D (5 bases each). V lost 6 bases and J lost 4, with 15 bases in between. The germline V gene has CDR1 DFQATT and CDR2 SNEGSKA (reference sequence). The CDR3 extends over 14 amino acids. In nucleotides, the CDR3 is TGCAGTGCAGACTCAAGGGACGGCACCGGGGAGCTGTTTTTT. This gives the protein CSADSRDGTGELFF.

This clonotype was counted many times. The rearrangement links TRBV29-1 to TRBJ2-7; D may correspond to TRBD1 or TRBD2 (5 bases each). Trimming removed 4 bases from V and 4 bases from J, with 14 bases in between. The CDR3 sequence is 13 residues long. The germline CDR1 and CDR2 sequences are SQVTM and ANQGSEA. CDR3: CSVAGTAFYEQYF. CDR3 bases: TGCAGCGTTGCCGGGACCGCATTTTACGAGCAGTACTTC.

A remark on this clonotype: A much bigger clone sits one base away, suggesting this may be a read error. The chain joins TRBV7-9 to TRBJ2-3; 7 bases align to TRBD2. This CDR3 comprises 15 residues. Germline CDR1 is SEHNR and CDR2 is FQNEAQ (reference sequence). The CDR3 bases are TGTGCCAGCAGACCCCCGGGACTATCCACAGTTACGCAGTATTTT. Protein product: CASRPPGLSTVTQYF.

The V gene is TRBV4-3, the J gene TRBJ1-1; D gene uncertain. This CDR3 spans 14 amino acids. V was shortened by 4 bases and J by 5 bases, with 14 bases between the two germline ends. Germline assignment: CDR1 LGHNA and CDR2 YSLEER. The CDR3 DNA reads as TGCGCCAGCAGCCCGCACGTATTGGGGACTGAAGCTTTCTTT. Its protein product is CASSPHVLGTEAFF.

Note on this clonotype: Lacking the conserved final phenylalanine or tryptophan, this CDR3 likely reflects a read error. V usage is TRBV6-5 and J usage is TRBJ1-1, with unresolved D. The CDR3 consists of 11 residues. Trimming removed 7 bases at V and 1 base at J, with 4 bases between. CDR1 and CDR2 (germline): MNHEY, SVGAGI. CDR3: CASKQNTEAFS. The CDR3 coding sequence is TGTGCCAGCAAACAGAACACTGAAGCTTTCTCT.

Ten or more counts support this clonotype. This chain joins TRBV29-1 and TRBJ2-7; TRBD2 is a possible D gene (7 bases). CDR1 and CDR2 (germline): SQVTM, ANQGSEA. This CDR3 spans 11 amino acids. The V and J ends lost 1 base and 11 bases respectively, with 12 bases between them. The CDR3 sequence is CSVEGEGVEYF. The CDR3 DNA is TGCAGCGTTGAAGGGGAGGGGGTGGAGTACTTC.

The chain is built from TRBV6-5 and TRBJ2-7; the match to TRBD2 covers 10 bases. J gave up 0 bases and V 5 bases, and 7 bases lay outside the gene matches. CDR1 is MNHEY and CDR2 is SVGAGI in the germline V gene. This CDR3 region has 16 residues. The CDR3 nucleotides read TGTGCCAGCAGTCCTTATAGCGGGGGGCACTCCTACGAGCAGTACTTC. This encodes CASSPYSGGHSYEQYF.

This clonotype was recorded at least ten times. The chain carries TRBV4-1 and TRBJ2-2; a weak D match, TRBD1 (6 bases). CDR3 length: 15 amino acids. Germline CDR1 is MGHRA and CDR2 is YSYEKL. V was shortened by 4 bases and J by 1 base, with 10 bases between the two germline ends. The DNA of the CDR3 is TGCGCCAGCAGCCTAAAACAGGGGAACACCGGGGAGCTGTTTTTT. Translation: CASSLKQGNTGELFF.

This CDR3 reads CATSDLEVGGSTDTQYF. For the CDR3, the DNA is TGTGCCACCAGTGATTTGGAGGTGGGAGGGTCCACAGATACGCAGTATTTT. The chain links TRBV24-1 to TRBJ2-3, with 7 bases lining up with TRBD2. The trim removed 0 bases at V and 2 bases at J, leaving 7 bases unmatched. Germline CDR1 is KGHDR and CDR2 is SFDVKD. This CDR3 has 17 amino acids.

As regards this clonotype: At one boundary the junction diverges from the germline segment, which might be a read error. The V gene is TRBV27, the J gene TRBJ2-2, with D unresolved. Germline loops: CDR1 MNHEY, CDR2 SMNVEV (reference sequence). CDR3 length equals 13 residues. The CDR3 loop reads CASCLLGSGELFF. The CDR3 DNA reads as TGTGCCAGCTGTTTATTGGGATCCGGGGAGCTGTTTTTT.

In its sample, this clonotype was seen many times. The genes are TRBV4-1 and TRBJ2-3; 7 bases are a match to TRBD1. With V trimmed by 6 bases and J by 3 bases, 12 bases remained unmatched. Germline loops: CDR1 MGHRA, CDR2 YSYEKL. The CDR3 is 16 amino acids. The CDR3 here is CASRPRAQGVTDTQYF. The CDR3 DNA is TGCGCCAGCAGGCCAAGAGCGCAGGGGGTTACAGATACGCAGTATTTT.

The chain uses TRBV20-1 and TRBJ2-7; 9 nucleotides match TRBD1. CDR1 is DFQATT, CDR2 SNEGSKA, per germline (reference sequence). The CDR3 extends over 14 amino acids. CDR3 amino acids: CRATGQGSNYEQYF. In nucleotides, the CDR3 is TGCAGGGCAACGGGACAGGGATCGAACTACGAGCAGTACTTC.

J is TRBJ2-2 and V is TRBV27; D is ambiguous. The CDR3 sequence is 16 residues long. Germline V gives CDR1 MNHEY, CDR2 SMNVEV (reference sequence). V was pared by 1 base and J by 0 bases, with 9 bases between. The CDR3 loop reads CASSLFPATNTGELFF. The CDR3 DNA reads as TGTGCCAGCAGTTTATTCCCAGCGACGAACACCGGGGAGCTGTTTTTT.